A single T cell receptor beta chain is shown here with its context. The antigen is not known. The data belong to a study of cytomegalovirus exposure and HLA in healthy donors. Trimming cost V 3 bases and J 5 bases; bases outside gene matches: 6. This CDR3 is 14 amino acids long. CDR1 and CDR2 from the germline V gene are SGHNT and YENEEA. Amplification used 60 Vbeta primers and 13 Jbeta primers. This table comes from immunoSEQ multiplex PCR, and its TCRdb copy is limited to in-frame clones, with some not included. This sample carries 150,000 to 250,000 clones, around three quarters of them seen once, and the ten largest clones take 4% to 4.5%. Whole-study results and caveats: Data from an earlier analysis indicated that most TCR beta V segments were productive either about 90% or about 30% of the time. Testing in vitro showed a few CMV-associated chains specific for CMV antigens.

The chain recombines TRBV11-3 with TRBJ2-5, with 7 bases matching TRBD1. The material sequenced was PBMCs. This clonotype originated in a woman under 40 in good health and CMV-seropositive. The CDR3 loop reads CASSFRDSIETQYF. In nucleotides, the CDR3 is TGTGCCAGCAGCTTCCGGGACAGTATTGAGACCCAGTACTTC. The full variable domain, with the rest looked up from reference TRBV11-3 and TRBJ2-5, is EAGVVQSPRYKIIEKKQPVAFWCNPISGHNTLYWYLQNLGQGPELLIRYENEEAVDDSQLPKDRFSAERLKGVDSTLKIQPAELGDSAVYLCASSFRDSIETQYFGPGTRLLVL.